This T cell receptor (beta chain) is drawn from a study of blood T cells in healthy people across ages. Germline V gene lookup returns CDR1 LGHNA and CDR2 YSLEER. There are 15 residues in the CDR3. V lost 0 bases and J lost 6; bases outside the gene matches: 8. Notes on the study in general: Bulk PBMC profiling left naive and antigen-experienced comparisons inconclusive.

Primers used in a second PCR of roughly 6 to 11 cycles were a sample-barcoded 5' primer and a J-beta primer mix. TCRdb independently ran MiXCR on the 5' RACE reads; one entry per CDR3 protein. The sample lists around 1,800,000 distinct CDR3 sequences, about two fifths seen once, with about 21% in the top ten. This clonotype turned up a few times. Its antigen remains unidentified. The sequence derives from a human donor in good health. The gene calls are TRBV4-3 and TRBJ2-7; the match to TRBD1 covers 7 bases. Sequencing was done on a sample of blood. For the CDR3, the DNA is TGCGCCAGCAGCCAAGAACCACGACAGGGAGCCGAGCAGTACTTC. This sequence encodes CASSQEPRQGAEQYF.